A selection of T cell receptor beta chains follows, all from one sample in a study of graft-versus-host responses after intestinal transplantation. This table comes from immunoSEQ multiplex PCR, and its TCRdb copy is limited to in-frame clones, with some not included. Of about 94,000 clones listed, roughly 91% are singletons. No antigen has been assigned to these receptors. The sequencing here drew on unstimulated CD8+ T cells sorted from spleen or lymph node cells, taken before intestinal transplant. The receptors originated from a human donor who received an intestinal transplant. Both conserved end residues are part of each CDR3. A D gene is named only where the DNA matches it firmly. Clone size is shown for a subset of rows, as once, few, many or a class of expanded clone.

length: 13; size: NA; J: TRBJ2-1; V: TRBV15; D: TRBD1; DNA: TGTGCCACCAGCATTGACAGGGGCGATGAGCAGTTCTTC; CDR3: CATSIDRGDEQFF
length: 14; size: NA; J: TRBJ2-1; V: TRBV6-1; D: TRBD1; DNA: TGTGCCAGCAGTACACGACAGGGGGTGGATGAGCAGTTCTTC; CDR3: CASSTRQGVDEQFF
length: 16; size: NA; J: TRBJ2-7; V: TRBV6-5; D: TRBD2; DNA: TGTGCCAGCAGTTACGAACTAGCGGGAGTCTCCTACGAGCAGTACTTC; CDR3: CASSYELAGVSYEQYF
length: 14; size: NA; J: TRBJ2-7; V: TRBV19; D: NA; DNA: TGTGCCAGACCGGGCAGGGGAAAGGACTACGAGCAGTACTTC; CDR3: CARPGRGKDYEQYF
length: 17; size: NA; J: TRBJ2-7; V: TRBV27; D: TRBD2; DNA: TGTGCCAGCAGCAGTTTGGGTAGACTAGCGGGAGGTGACGAGCAGTACTTC; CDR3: CASSSLGRLAGGDEQYF
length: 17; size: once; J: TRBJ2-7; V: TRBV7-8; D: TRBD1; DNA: TGTGCCAGCAGCTTAGCGGTGGGGCAGGGGGCCTCCTACGAGCAGTACTTC; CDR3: CASSLAVGQGASYEQYF
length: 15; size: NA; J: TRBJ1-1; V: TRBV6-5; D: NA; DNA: TGTGCCAGCAGTTACCTGACAGGCATGAACACTGAAGCTTTCTTT; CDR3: CASSYLTGMNTEAFF
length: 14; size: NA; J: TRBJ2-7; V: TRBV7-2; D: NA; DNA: TGTGCCAGCAGCTTACAGGGCACAATCCTCGAGCAGTACTTC; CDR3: CASSLQGTILEQYF
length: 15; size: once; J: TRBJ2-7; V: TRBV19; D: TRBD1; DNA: TGTGCCAGTAGTAGTGGGACAGGGGGCTCCTACGAGCAGTACTTC; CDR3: CASSSGTGGSYEQYF
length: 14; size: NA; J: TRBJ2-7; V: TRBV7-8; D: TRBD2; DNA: TGTGCCAGCAGCCCGGTAGCGGGAGGAGGCGAGCAGTACTTC; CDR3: CASSPVAGGGEQYF
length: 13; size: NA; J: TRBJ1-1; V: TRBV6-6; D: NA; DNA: TGTGCCAGCAGTCGGGGATTGAACACTGAAGCTTTCTTT; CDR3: CASSRGLNTEAFF
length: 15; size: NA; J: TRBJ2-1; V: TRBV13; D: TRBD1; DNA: TGTGCCAGCAGCTTAACTACAGGGGGGTACAATGAGCAGTTCTTC; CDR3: CASSLTTGGYNEQFF
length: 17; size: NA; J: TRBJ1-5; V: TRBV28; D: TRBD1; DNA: TGTGCCAGCAGTTTAGGACAGGGGGAGTATAGCAATCAGCCCCAGCATTTT; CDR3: CASSLGQGEYSNQPQHF
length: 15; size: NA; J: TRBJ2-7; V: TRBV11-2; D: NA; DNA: TGTGCCAGCAGCTTAGTCTTGTCTGGAGGCTACGAGCAGTACTTC; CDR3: CASSLVLSGGYEQYF
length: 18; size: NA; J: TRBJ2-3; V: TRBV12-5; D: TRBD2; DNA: TGTGCTAGTGGTTTGTATGGTAGCGGGGGGTTAAGCACAGATACGCAGTATTTT; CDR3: CASGLYGSGGLSTDTQYF
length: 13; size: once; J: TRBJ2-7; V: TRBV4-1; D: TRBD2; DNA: TGCGCCAGCAGCCAAGATGGCGGGGGCGAGCAGTACTTC; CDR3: CASSQDGGGEQYF
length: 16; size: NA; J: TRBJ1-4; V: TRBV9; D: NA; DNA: TGTGCCAGCAGCCACACAGGGACGCTAAGTAATGAAAAACTGTTTTTT; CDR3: CASSHTGTLSNEKLFF
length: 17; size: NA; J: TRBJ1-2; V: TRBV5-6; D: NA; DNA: TGTGCCAGCAGCTTAGCGATCAGCGTTCAGATCAACTATGGCTACACCTTC; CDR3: CASSLAISVQINYGYTF
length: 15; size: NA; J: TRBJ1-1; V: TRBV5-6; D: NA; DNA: TGTGCCAGCAGCCTACTTACTACCGGGAACACTGAAGCTTTCTTT; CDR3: CASSLLTTGNTEAFF
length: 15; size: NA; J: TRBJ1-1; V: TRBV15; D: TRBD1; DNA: TGTGCCACCAGCATCAAAGGGACAGCCAACACTGAAGCTTTCTTT; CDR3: CATSIKGTANTEAFF
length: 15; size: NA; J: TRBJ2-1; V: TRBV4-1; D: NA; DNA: TGCGCCAGCAGCCAAGAAGAACTAGCTTACAATGAGCAGTTCTTC; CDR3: CASSQEELAYNEQFF
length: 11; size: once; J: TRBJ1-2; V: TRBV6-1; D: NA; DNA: TGTGCCAGCAGTGAAGCCCATGTCTACACCTTC; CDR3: CASSEAHVYTF
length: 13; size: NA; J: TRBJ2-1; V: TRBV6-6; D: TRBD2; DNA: TGTGCCAGCAATTGGGAGGGAGGCAGTGAGCAGTTCTTC; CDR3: CASNWEGGSEQFF
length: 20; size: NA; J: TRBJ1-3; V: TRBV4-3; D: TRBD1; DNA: TGCGCCAGCAGCCAAGATTGGGGGGACAGGGGCACTGGCTCTGGAAACACCATATATTTT; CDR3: CASSQDWGDRGTGSGNTIYF
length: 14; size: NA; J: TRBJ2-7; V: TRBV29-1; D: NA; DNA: TGCAGCGTTGGGGGCAGCGTAAGCTCCTACGAGCAGTACTTC; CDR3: CSVGGSVSSYEQYF
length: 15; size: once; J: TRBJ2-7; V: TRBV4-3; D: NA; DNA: TGCGCCAGCAGCCAAGGCCGAAACCAGGGCTACGAGCAGTACTTC; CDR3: CASSQGRNQGYEQYF
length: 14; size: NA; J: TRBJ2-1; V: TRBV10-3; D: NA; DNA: TGTGCCATCAATGGCGGAACCGCCTACAATGAGCAGTTCTTC; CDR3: CAINGGTAYNEQFF
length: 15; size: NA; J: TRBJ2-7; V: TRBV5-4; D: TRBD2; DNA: TGTGCCAGCAGCTTAGAGGCGGGAGTCCCCCACGAGCAGTACTTC; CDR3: CASSLEAGVPHEQYF
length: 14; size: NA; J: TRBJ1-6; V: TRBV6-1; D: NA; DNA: TGTGCCAGCAGTGAGTTGGGGGGAGGCTCACCCCTCCACTTT; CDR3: CASSELGGGSPLHF
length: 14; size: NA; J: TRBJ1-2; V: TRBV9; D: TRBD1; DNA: TGTGCCAGCAGCGGTGCGGGACAGTTCTATGGCTACACCTTC; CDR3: CASSGAGQFYGYTF
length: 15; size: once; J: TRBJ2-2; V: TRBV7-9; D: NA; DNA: TGTGCCAGCAGCTTACTTCGCGGAGACACCGGGGAGCTGTTTTTT; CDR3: CASSLLRGDTGELFF
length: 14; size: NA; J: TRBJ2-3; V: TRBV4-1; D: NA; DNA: TGCGCCAGCAGCCGGGAGAGGGTCACAGATACGCAGTATTTT; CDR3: CASSRERVTDTQYF
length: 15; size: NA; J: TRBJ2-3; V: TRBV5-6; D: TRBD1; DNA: TGTGCCAGCAGCTTCCCGACAGGGGGAACAGATACGCAGTATTTT; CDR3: CASSFPTGGTDTQYF
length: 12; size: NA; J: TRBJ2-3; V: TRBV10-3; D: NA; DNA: TGTGCCATCGGGCCCAGCACAGATACGCAGTATTTT; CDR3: CAIGPSTDTQYF
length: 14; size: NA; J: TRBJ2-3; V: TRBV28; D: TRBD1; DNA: TGTGCCAGCGGGACAGGACTGAGCACAGATACGCAGTATTTT; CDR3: CASGTGLSTDTQYF
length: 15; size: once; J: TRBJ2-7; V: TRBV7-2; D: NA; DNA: TGTGCCAGCAGCTTAGTCGGCGGGCCAGGCTACGAGCAGTACTTC; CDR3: CASSLVGGPGYEQYF
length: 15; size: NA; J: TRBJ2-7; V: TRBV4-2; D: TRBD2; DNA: TGTGCCAGCAGCCAGCGACTAGCGGCTACCTACGAGCAGTACTTC; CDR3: CASSQRLAATYEQYF
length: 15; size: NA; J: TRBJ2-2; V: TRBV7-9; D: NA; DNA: TGTGCCAGCAGCTTAGTCGCGACGAACACCGGGGAGCTGTTTTTT; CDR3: CASSLVATNTGELFF
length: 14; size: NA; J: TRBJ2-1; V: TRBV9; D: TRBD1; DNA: TGTGCCAGCAGCGACGACAGGGGTCCGAATGAGCAGTTCTTC; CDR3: CASSDDRGPNEQFF
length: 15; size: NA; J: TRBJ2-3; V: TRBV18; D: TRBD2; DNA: TGTGCCAGCTCAACCGGACTAGCTTCCACAGATACGCAGTATTTT; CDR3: CASSTGLASTDTQYF
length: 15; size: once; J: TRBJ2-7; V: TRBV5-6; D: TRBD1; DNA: TGTGCCAGCAGCCTTAAGGGACAGGGGTTCAGCGAGCAGTACTTC; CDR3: CASSLKGQGFSEQYF
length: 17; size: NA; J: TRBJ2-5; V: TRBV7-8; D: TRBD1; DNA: TGTGCCAGCAGCCTTGACAGGGGGCGTCCAGGCCAAGAGACCCAGTACTTC; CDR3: CASSLDRGRPGQETQYF
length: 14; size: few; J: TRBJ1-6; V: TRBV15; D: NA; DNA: TGTGCCACCAGCAGAAGTACAGATAATTCACCCCTCCACTTT; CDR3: CATSRSTDNSPLHF
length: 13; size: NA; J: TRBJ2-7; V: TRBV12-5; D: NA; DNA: TGTGCTAGTGGTTTTCACAGAGCAGACGAGCAGTACTTC; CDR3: CASGFHRADEQYF
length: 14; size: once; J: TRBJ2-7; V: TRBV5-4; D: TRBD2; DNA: TGTGCCAGCAGCCCCGGGACTAGCGGGCTCGAGCAGTACTTC; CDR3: CASSPGTSGLEQYF
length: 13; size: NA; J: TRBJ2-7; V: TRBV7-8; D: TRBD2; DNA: TGTGCCAGCAGCTTCCGGGAGGACTACGAGCAGTACTTC; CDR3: CASSFREDYEQYF
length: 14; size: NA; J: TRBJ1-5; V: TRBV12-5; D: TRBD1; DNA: TGTGCTAGTGCCGGGACAGGGATCGTTCAGCCCCAGCATTTT; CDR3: CASAGTGIVQPQHF
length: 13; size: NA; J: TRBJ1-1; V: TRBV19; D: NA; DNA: TGTGCCAGTAGTATATGGCGGGGAACTGAAGCTTTCTTT; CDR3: CASSIWRGTEAFF
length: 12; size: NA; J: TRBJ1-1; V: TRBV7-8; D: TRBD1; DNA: TGTGCCAGCAAGACAGGGGACACTGAAGCTTTCTTT; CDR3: CASKTGDTEAFF
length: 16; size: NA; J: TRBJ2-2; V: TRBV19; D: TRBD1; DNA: TGTGCCAGTAGTATCCCGACAGGGTCGAACACCGGGGAGCTGTTTTTT; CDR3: CASSIPTGSNTGELFF
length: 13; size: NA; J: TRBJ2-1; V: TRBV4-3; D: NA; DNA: TGCGCCAGCAGCACAACAGGGTTGGATGAGCAGTTCTTC; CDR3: CASSTTGLDEQFF
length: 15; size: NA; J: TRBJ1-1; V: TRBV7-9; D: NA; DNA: TGTGCCAGCAGCGCACCGACAGACCACAACACTGAAGCTTTCTTT; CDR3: CASSAPTDHNTEAFF
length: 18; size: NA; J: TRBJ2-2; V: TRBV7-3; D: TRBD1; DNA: TGTGCCAGCAGCTTATGGCACCGGGACAGGGCCCGTAGCGGGGAGCTGTTTTTT; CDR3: CASSLWHRDRARSGELFF
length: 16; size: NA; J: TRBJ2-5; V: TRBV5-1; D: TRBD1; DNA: TGCGCCAGCAGTTGGTCCGGGACAGGAGCCCAAGAGACCCAGTACTTC; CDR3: CASSWSGTGAQETQYF